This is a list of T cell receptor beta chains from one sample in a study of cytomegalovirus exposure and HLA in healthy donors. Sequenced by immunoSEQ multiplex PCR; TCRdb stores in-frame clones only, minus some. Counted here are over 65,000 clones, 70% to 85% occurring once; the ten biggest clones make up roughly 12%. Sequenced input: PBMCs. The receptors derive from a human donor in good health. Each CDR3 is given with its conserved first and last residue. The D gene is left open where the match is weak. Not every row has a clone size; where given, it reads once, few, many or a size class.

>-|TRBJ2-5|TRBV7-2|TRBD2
TGTGCCAGCAGCTTAGAGCGGGGGGGACTAGAGACCCAGTACTTC
CASSLERGGLETQYF
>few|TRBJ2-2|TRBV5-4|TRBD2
TGTGCCAGCAGCAGGGACTATTCCGGGGAGCTGTTTTTT
CASSRDYSGELFF
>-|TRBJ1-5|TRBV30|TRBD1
TGTGCCTGGAGTGGGACAGGGGGACCTTATAGCAATCAGCCCCAGAATTTT
CAWSGTGGPYSNQPQNF
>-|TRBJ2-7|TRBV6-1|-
TGTGCCAGCAGTGAAGAGGCAGGGGACTCCTACGAGCAGTACTTC
CASSEEAGDSYEQYF
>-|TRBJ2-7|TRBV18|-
TGTGCCAGCTCACCATCCAACGGAAAAGGGGCGTACGAGCAGTACTTC
CASSPSNGKGAYEQYF
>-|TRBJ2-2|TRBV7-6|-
TGTGCCAGCAGCTTAAGTGTGGGCCTCGGGGAGCTGTTTTTT
CASSLSVGLGELFF
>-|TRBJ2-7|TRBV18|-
TGTGCCAGCTCACCCTCAGGGGACTCCTACGAGCAGTACTTC
CASSPSGDSYEQYF
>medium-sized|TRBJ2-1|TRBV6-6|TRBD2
TGTGCCAGCAGTTACGACGGGACTAGCGGCAATGAGCAGTTCTTC
CASSYDGTSGNEQFF
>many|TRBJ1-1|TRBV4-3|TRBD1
TGCGCCAGCAGCCGACAGGGGATGGGCAACACTGAAGCTTTCTTT
CASSRQGMGNTEAFF
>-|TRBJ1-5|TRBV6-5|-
TGTGCCAGCAGTTACTCAAGGGGCGCGGATAAGCCCCAGCATTTT
CASSYSRGADKPQHF
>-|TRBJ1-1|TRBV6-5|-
TGTGCCAGCAGTGGGGGGGGCACTGAAGCTTTCTTT
CASSGGGTEAFF
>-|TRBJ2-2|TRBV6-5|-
TGTGCCAGCAGTTACGTGTCTACCGGGGAGCTGTTTTTT
CASSYVSTGELFF
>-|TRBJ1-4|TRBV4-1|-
TGCGCCAGTTGGGGGCAGGGTGAAAAACTGTTTTTT
CASWGQGEKLFF
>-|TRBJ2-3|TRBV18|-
TGTGCCAGCCGCCCCACGGGGGATACGCAGTATTTT
CASRPTGDTQYF
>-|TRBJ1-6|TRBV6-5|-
TGTGCCAGCATGGGCAGGCATTCACCCCTCCACTTT
CASMGRHSPLHF
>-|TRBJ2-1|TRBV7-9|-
TGTGCCAGCAGCCCCTCGGGGTCCTACAATGAGCAGTTCTTC
CASSPSGSYNEQFF
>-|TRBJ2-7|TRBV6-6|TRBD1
TGTGCCAGCAGCTCCCCCGACAGGGTGGCCGAGCAGTACTTC
CASSSPDRVAEQYF
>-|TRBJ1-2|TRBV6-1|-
TGTGCCAGCAGTGAAGTAATGTATGGCTACACCTTC
CASSEVMYGYTF
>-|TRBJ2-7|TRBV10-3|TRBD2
TGTGCCATCAGTGAGTCAACTAGCGGGGGAGGGTACGAGCAGTACTTC
CAISESTSGGGYEQYF
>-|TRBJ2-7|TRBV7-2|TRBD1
TGTGCCAGCAGACGGACAGGTCTCTTTAATTACGAGCAGTACTTC
CASRRTGLFNYEQYF
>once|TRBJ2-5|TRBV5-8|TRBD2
TGTGCCAGCAGCGGGGGGTACGGTAGCGGGGGGGCCGAAGAGACCCAGTACTTC
CASSGGYGSGGAEETQYF
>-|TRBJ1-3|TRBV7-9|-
TGTGCCAGCAGCTATGCAGGCCGGGGGGCCCTAGGAAACACCATATATTTT
CASSYAGRGALGNTIYF
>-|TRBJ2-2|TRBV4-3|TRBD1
TGCGCCAGCAGCCATATAGAAACAGGGGGGAGCACCGGGGAGCTGTTTTTT
CASSHIETGGSTGELFF
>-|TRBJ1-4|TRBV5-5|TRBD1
TGTGCCAGCAGCAGTACAGGGGGAGGTGAAAAACTGTTTTTT
CASSSTGGGEKLFF
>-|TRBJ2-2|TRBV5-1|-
TGCGCCAGCAGCTTGGTAGGGAGCGACACCGGGGAGCTGTTTTTT
CASSLVGSDTGELFF
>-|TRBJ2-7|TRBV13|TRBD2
TGTGCCAGCAGCAGCGGGAGGGTGTACGAGCAGTACTTC
CASSSGRVYEQYF
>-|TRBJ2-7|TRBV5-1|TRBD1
TGCGCCAGCAGCCCGGGACAGACCTACGAGCAGTACTTC
CASSPGQTYEQYF
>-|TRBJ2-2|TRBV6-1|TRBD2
TGTGCCAGCAGGATGCTAGCGGCCCGCACCGGGGAGCTGTTTTTT
CASRMLAARTGELFF
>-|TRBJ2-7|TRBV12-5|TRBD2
TGTGCTAGTGGTTTCCTAGCGGCTATTCCTACCGAGCAGTACTTC
CASGFLAAIPTEQYF
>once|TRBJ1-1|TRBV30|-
TGTGCCTGTCCGGGGGGCTACACTGAAGCTTTCTTT
CACPGGYTEAFF
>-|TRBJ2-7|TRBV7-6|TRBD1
TGTGCCAGCAGCTCGCCCCGGACAGGAGGAACCTACGAGCAGTACTTC
CASSSPRTGGTYEQYF
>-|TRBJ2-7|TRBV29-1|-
TGCAGCGTTGGGACAGTCTACGAGCAGTACTTC
CSVGTVYEQYF
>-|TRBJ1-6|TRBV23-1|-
TGCGCCAGCAGTCACCACTATACCACACACGAAAAAAATTCACCCCTCCACTTT
CASSHHYTTHEKNSPLHF
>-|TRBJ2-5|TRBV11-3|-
TGTGCCAGCAGCCAAACTCGAGCGGAGACCCAGTACTTC
CASSQTRAETQYF
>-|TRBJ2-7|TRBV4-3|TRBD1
TGCGCCAGCAGCCCGGGACAGGGACGGTACGAGCAGTACTTC
CASSPGQGRYEQYF
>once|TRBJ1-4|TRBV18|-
TGTGCCAGCTCACCAGTACAGGGTACGAATGAAAAACTGTTTTTT
CASSPVQGTNEKLFF
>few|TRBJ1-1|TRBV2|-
TGTGCCAGCAGTGGGGGAGGTGGGGCGGCAGCTTTCTTT
CASSGGGGAAAFF
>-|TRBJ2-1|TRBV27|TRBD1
TGTGCCAGCAGGGCCCTGGACAGGGGCTATGAGCAGTTCTTC
CASRALDRGYEQFF